The present T cell receptor beta chain was sequenced within a study of blood T cell repertoires in COVID-19. Turning to the study itself: COVID-19 samples from acute and convalescent phases originated in the United States, Italy and Spain.

Enrollment of patients from Seattle took place during active infection, with longitudinal follow-up. Only in-frame clones appear in the TCRdb table, and some are missing; sequencing was by immunoSEQ multiplex PCR. This table has 150,000 to 250,000 clones, more than 75% appearing once. This CDR3 spans 13 amino acids. V was clipped by 3 bases and J by 9 bases, with 14 bases between them. The germline V gene has CDR1 LNHDA and CDR2 SQIVND (reference sequence). This sequence joins TRBV19 and TRBJ1-1, with a tentative D call TRBD1 (6 bases). The receptor comes from a middle-aged woman with COVID-19, enrolled during active disease. Sequenced sample: peripheral blood. CDR3 region: CASSIGTYRQAFF. Written as DNA, the CDR3 is TGTGCCAGTAGTATTGGGACATATAGGCAAGCTTTCTTT.